This T cell receptor beta chain was recorded in a study of OX40 agonist ivuxolimab in advanced cancers. Study summary: Partial responses were achieved by three patients, one with hepatocellular carcinoma and two with cutaneous melanoma.

CDR1 is LNHDA and CDR2 is SQIVND in the germline V gene (reference sequence). The CDR3 has 12 residues. The V end lost 1 base, the J end lost 7 bases, and 5 bases lay between the germline ends. Libraries were prepared by immunoSEQ multiplex PCR; TCRdb keeps only in-frame clonotypes and omits some of them. The sample holds about 84,000 clones; approximately 95% are singletons and the top ten take 9.5% to 12%. The origin of this receptor is an adult with an advanced solid tumor such as melanoma, head and neck, liver or kidney cancer. J is TRBJ1-5 and V is TRBV19; D is unresolved. The starting material was CD4+ or CD8+ T cells sorted from blood, obtained in a trial of the OX40 agonist ivuxolimab. As DNA, the CDR3 is TGTGCCAGTAGTATAGCAAGGCAGCCCCAGCATTTT. Amino acids: CASSIARQPQHF.